A single sample gave rise to the 9 T cell receptor beta chains below, sequenced in a study of CD8 T cells in ankylosing spondylitis. A single record per CDR3 protein comes from TCRdb applying MiXCR to the 5' RACE reads. Here the sample spans 180,000 or so distinct CDR3 sequences, 11% being singletons. The sample comprised blood, either unsorted or a sorted T cell fraction (not recorded which). Receptors were obtained from a male donor with ankylosing spondylitis or in good health (not recorded which).

This clonotype came up a few times. The chain carries TRBV5-1 and TRBJ1-5; D is possibly TRBD1 (5 bases). Trimming removed 0 bases from V and 1 base from J, with 14 bases in between. This CDR3 is 17 amino acids long. CDR1 is SGHRS, CDR2 YFSETQ, per germline. Here the CDR3 reads CASSLAGDGWSNQPQHF. CDR3 coding DNA: TGCGCCAGCAGCTTGGCCGGGGACGGGTGGAGCAATCAGCCCCAGCATTTT.

This clonotype was seen repeatedly, ten times or more. The V and J genes are TRBV11-3 and TRBJ1-1, with D unclear. There are 15 residues in the CDR3. Trimming shortened V by 2 bases and J by 1 base, and 11 bases separated the two germline ends. Germline V lookup: CDR1 SGHNT, CDR2 YENEEA. CDR3 DNA sequence: TGTGCCAGCAGCTTATCGGGATACCAGAACACTGAAGCTTTCTTT. Amino acid sequence: CASSLSGYQNTEAFF.

This clonotype was observed a few times. The V and J genes are TRBV18 and TRBJ1-1; D is unclear. The ends were cut back, 3 bases at V and 1 base at J, with 15 bases in the middle. The germline gives CDR1 KGHSH, CDR2 LQKENI. The CDR3 runs to 16 residues. CDR3 nucleotides: TGTGCCAGCTCACCGCTTTACAAGACGGAGAACACTGAAGCTTTCTTT. The encoded protein is CASSPLYKTENTEAFF.

Only a few counts were recorded for this clonotype. The chain uses TRBV5-1 and TRBJ2-3, with D unclear. Germline values: CDR1 SGHRS, CDR2 YFSETQ. The CDR3 consists of 14 residues. The germline V and J ends were trimmed by 6 bases and 0 bases, with 11 bases remaining between them. The CDR3, as DNA: TGCGCCAGCACGCAGGCCGCTAGCACAGATACGCAGTATTTT. Translating gives CASTQAASTDTQYF.

Details on this clonotype: One junction end does not reproduce the germline sequence, and a read error may be involved. The gene calls are TRBV7-8 and TRBJ2-6; 7 bases line up with TRBD1. This CDR3 spans 17 amino acids. Germline CDR1 SGHVS, CDR2 FQNEAQ. CDR3 residues: CTSSPRQGNSGANVLTF. The CDR3 DNA sequence: TGTACCAGCAGCCCGCGACAGGGCAATTCTGGGGCCAACGTCCTGACTTTC.

Details on this clonotype: A read error may produce the germline difference seen at one junction end. The chain carries TRBV6-2 or TRBV6-3 and TRBJ1-5; a weak D match, TRBD1 (6 bases). The CDR3 runs 20 residues. CDR1 and CDR2 from the germline V gene are MNHEY and SVGEGT. CDR3 loop: CASSYSKGGTGLYSNQPRHF. CDR3 nucleotides: TGTGCCAGCAGTTACTCGAAGGGGGGGACGGGACTATATAGCAATCAGCCCCGGCATTTT.

This clonotype has ten or more counts. The genes are TRBV3-1 and TRBJ2-5; 7 positions match TRBD2. V trimming: 0 bases; J trimming: 5 bases; junction bases outside the gene matches: 9. Germline values: CDR1 LGHDT, CDR2 YNNKEL (reference sequence). This CDR3 is built from 16 residues. This chain's CDR3 is CASSQEGRGLMETQYF. For the CDR3, the DNA is TGTGCCAGCAGCCAAGAAGGGCGGGGGTTGATGGAGACCCAGTACTTC.

This clonotype was observed at least ten times. The chain has TRBV28 and TRBJ1-5; D unclear. The CDR3 is 13 amino acids. CDR1 is MDHEN, CDR2 SYDVKM, per germline. V was shortened by 8 bases and J by 0 bases, with 8 bases between the two germline ends. In nucleotides, the CDR3 is TGTGCCAGCTCCGGGAATAGCAATCAGCCCCAGCATTTT. It yields the protein CASSGNSNQPQHF.

Note on this clonotype: Being one base from a much bigger clone, this may be a read error. The chain uses TRBV4-2 and TRBJ2-3, with D unclear. This CDR3 is built from 15 residues. The germline gives CDR1 LGHNA, CDR2 YNFKEQ. The CDR3 region is CASSQGSRSTDSQYF. In DNA form, the CDR3 reads TGTGCCAGCAGCCAAGGCTCACGCTCTACAGATTCGCAGTATTTT.